These T cell receptor beta chains were read from a single sample in a study of molecular identifiers for immune sequencing clone quantification. TCRdb re-called the PCR reads through MiXCR, storing one row per CDR3 protein. Of about 630,000 distinct CDR3 sequences in the sample, less than 30% were seen once. Material for sequencing was naive CD8+ T cells from blood, with Jurkat cell RNA spiked in. Receptors were obtained from a human donor in good health. Some libraries in this study had Jurkat cell RNA spiked in. The CDR3 runs from the conserved cysteine through the conserved F or W. A D gene is named only where the DNA matches it firmly. Clone size, where shown, is once, few, many, or a class for clones that have expanded.

j_call d_call v_call clone_size cdr3_aa cdr3_nt
TRBJ2-3 . TRBV29-1 many CSVEKLGATDTQYF TGCAGCGTTGAAAAGCTGGGAGCCACAGATACGCAGTATTTT
TRBJ1-6 TRBD1 TRBV27 . CASRRGTGDSPLPF TGTGCGAGCAGAAGAGGGACAGGGGATTCACCCCTCCCCTTT
TRBJ1-4 TRBD1 TRBV19 . CASSVRYGTAFNEKLFF TGTGCCAGTAGTGTCCGGTATGGGACAGCATTTAATGAAAAACTGTTTTTT
TRBJ1-2 . TRBV7-9 few CASSLDLGPHYGYTF TGTGCCAGCAGCTTAGATTTGGGGCCGCACTATGGCTACACCTTC
TRBJ1-1 . TRBV29-1 many CSVEITEAFF TGCAGCGTTGAGATCACTGAAGCTTTCTTT
TRBJ2-7 TRBD1 TRBV27 . CASTQTQGAVRDGYEQYF TGTGCCAGCACCCAAACACAGGGGGCAGTTCGGGATGGATACGAGCAGTACTTC
TRBJ1-6 . TRBV3-1 . CATPRVGTYNSPLHF TGTGCCACCCCAAGGGTGGGAACCTATAATTCACCCCTCCACTTT
TRBJ2-1 . TRBV6-5 few CASSSGHYNEQFF TGTGCCAGCAGCAGCGGACATTACAATGAGCAGTTCTTC
TRBJ2-7 TRBD2 TRBV7-9 . CASSLDVPGLAGYEQYF TGTGCCAGCAGCTTAGATGTCCCCGGACTAGCAGGTTACGAGCAGTACTTC
TRBJ2-5 . TRBV12-3/TRBV12-4 few CASSLETAKETQYF TGTGCCAGCAGTTTAGAGACAGCAAAAGAGACCCAGTACTTC
TRBJ2-3 TRBD2 TRBV28 few CASSLLGAGGVTDTQYF TGTGCCAGCAGTCTTCTGGGGGCGGGAGGGGTAACAGATACGCAGTATTTT
TRBJ2-6 TRBD2 TRBV19 many CASSILAGDGGANVLTF TGTGCCAGTAGTATACTAGCGGGAGATGGTGGGGCCAACGTCCTGACTTTC
TRBJ1-1 . TRBV7-6 few CASSRSDMNTEAFF TGTGCCAGCAGCCGTAGTGATATGAACACTGAAGCTTTCTTT
TRBJ1-5 . TRBV4-1 many CASSLWAQGGNQPQHF TGCGCCAGCAGCCTTTGGGCCCAAGGCGGGAATCAGCCCCAGCATTTT
TRBJ2-7 . TRBV7-2 few CASSLGIGHEQYF TGTGCCAGCAGCTTAGGGATCGGGCACGAGCAGTACTTC
TRBJ2-7 . TRBV19 few CASSHEDRVRGEQYF TGTGCCAGTAGTCACGAGGACCGGGTGAGGGGCGAGCAGTACTTC
TRBJ2-3 . TRBV7-8 few CASSFGGGSADTQYF TGTGCCAGCAGCTTTGGTGGGGGGAGCGCAGATACGCAGTATTTT
TRBJ2-7 . TRBV12-3/TRBV12-4 . CASSLERTAIYEQYF TGTGCCAGCAGTTTAGAGAGGACAGCCATCTACGAGCAGTACTTC
TRBJ1-4 . TRBV7-9 many CASSATFTTTNEKLFF TGTGCCAGCAGCGCAACTTTTACCACAACTAATGAAAAACTGTTTTTT
TRBJ2-7 TRBD2 TRBV27 . CASSLRGGGLYEQYF TGTGCCAGCAGTTTAAGGGGCGGGGGACTCTACGAGCAGTACTTC
TRBJ1-1 . TRBV20-1 few CSARAALTVWYTEAFF TGCAGTGCTAGAGCCGCATTGACGGTCTGGTACACTGAAGCTTTCTTT
TRBJ2-7 . TRBV7-9 . CASGLYYEQYF TGTGCCAGCGGCTTGTACTACGAGCAGTACTTC
TRBJ2-2 . TRBV20-1 . CSARGMLNTGELIF TGCAGTGCTAGGGGGATGCTAAACACCGGGGAGCTGATTTTT
TRBJ1-5 . TRBV24-1 . CATSPTGVPQPQHF TGTGCCACCAGTCCGACAGGAGTTCCTCAGCCCCAGCATTTT
TRBJ2-3 . TRBV7-9 many CASSFVLQGPTDTQYF TGTGCCAGCAGCTTTGTCCTTCAGGGGCCCACGGATACGCAGTATTTT
TRBJ2-7 . TRBV27 . CASGPDEQYF TGTGCCAGCGGTCCTGACGAGCAGTACTTC
TRBJ2-7 TRBD1 TRBV6-4 few CASSDWDSF TGTGCCAGCAGTGATTGGGACAGCTTC
TRBJ2-3 . TRBV9 few CASSVGWGPSTDTQYF TGTGCCAGCAGCGTAGGTTGGGGGCCTAGCACAGATACGCAGTATTTT
TRBJ2-7 . TRBV27 many CASSDFSYEQYF TGTGCCAGCTCGGACTTCTCCTACGAGCAGTACTTC
TRBJ2-1 . TRBV20-1 . CSARDGHYGDDEQFF TGCAGTGCTAGAGACGGACACTACGGTGACGATGAGCAGTTCTTC
TRBJ1-1 . TRBV6-5 many CASSNQAEAFF TGTGCCAGCAGTAATCAAGCTGAAGCTTTCTTT
TRBJ2-1 . TRBV6-1 . CASRPRDYNEQFF TGTGCCAGCAGACCCCGGGACTACAATGAGCAGTTCTTC
TRBJ2-2 . TRBV6-2/TRBV6-3 many CARLLQENTGELFF TGTGCCAGATTACTACAAGAGAACACCGGGGAGCTGTTTTTT
TRBJ2-7 . TRBV27 . CASSWGSGYTYEQYF TGTGCCAGCAGTTGGGGGAGCGGGTATACCTACGAGCAGTACTTC
TRBJ2-3 TRBD2 TRBV4-3 . CASSHWEGSTDTQYF TGCGCCAGCAGCCATTGGGAGGGCAGCACAGATACGCAGTATTTT
TRBJ2-3 . TRBV30 many CAWDWADTQYF TGTGCCTGGGACTGGGCAGATACGCAGTATTTT
TRBJ1-4 . TRBV9 . CASSAEGSLEKLFF TGTGCCAGCAGCGCAGAGGGGTCTCTTGAAAAACTGTTTTTT
TRBJ2-4 . TRBV7-6 many CASSLGSNLNIQYF TGTGCCAGCAGCTTAGGCAGTAACTTAAACATTCAGTACTTC
TRBJ1-5 . TRBV6-9 few CATAWGGGSNQPQHF TGTGCCACTGCCTGGGGTGGAGGGAGCAATCAGCCCCAGCATTTT
TRBJ2-1 . TRBV6-6 few CASSPPGPRADSEQFF TGTGCCAGCAGTCCGCCGGGGCCCCGGGCGGACAGTGAGCAGTTCTTC
TRBJ2-7 . TRBV20-1 . CSARDTVTYEQYF TGCAGTGCTCGGGACACCGTAACCTACGAGCAGTACTTC
TRBJ2-3 TRBD2 TRBV20-1 many CSAPGLAGGTDTQYF TGCAGTGCCCCCGGACTAGCGGGAGGTACAGATACGCAGTATTTT
TRBJ2-1 . TRBV7-2 many CASSFSDYNEQFF TGTGCCAGCAGCTTTTCCGATTACAATGAGCAGTTCTTC
TRBJ1-5 . TRBV30 many CAWSVGAGIQPQHF TGTGCCTGGAGTGTAGGGGCAGGGATACAGCCCCAGCATTTT
TRBJ2-3 . TRBV19 . CASSIGASGTDTQYF TGTGCCAGTAGTATAGGGGCGTCTGGCACAGATACGCAGTATTTT
TRBJ2-7 TRBD1 TRBV4-3 many CASSQGHRGYEQYF TGCGCCAGCAGCCAAGGGCACAGGGGCTACGAGCAGTACTTC
TRBJ2-3 . TRBV7-6 many CASSRTGASTDTQYF TGTGCCAGCAGCCGGACCGGCGCTAGCACAGATACGCAGTATTTT
TRBJ2-2 . TRBV6-2/TRBV6-3 many CASSLDKNTGELFF TGTGCCAGCAGTCTCGACAAGAACACCGGGGAGCTGTTTTTT
TRBJ2-1 . TRBV29-1 . CSVLTDLALYNEQFF TGCAGCGTCCTTACGGATTTAGCCTTATACAATGAGCAGTTCTTC
TRBJ2-7 TRBD1 TRBV7-9 once CASGDRSYGQYF TGTGCCAGCGGGGACAGGAGCTACGGGCAGTACTTC
TRBJ1-1 . TRBV3-1 many CASSQAPTGRGITEAFF TGTGCCAGCAGCCAAGCCCCGACGGGCCGCGGTATCACTGAAGCTTTCTTT
TRBJ1-4 TRBD1 TRBV28 many CASSQDRGLEKLFF TGTGCCAGCAGTCAGGACAGGGGTCTGGAAAAACTGTTTTTT
TRBJ2-7 . TRBV10-3 many CAISDDGYEQYF TGTGCCATCAGTGACGATGGCTACGAGCAGTACTTC
TRBJ2-5 . TRBV9 few CASSAQPGVTQYF TGTGCCAGCAGCGCCCAACCGGGAGTGACCCAGTACTTC
TRBJ2-2 . TRBV7-8 many CASSRAAGELFF TGTGCCAGCAGCAGGGCGGCCGGGGAGCTGTTTTTT
TRBJ1-6 . TRBV18 . CASSPPVRNSPLHF TGTGCCAGCTCACCACCGGTCAGAAATTCACCCCTCCACTTT
TRBJ2-1 TRBD1 TRBV12-3/TRBV12-4 few CASSSGQGRDEQFF TGTGCCAGCAGTTCGGGACAGGGGAGGGATGAGCAGTTCTTC